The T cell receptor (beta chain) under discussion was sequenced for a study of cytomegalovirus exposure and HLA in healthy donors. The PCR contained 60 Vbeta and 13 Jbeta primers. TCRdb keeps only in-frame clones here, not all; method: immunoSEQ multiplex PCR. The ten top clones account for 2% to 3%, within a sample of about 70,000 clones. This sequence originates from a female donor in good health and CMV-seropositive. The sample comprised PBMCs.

CDR3 amino acids: CAWGLAGRLDTQYF. The DNA for the CDR3 is TGTGCCTGGGGACTAGCGGGTCGGCTAGATACGCAGTATTTT. The chain joins TRBV30 to TRBJ2-3; TRBD2 aligns across 11 bases. V shed 5 bases, J shed 5 bases, and the junction held 6 bases outside the gene matches. The CDR3 length is 14 residues. The V gene's germline CDR1 is GTSNPN and CDR2 SVGIG (reference sequence).